The entry below describes one T cell receptor beta chain. The data belong to a study of blood T cell repertoires in COVID-19. Study-wide background: The United States, Italy and Spain provided the acute and convalescent COVID-19 samples.

The protocol was immunoSEQ multiplex PCR, while the TCRdb copy is restricted to in-frame clones and leaves out a portion. This table has 220,000 or so clones, less than 90% appearing once. This CDR3 is 14 amino acids long. Germline CDR1 and CDR2: LNHDA and SQIVND (reference sequence). The J segment lost 7 bases and the V segment lost 3 bases, leaving 7 bases of the junction unmatched. The rearrangement uses TRBV19 and TRBJ1-2; 8 bases are shared with TRBD1. Sequencing used peripheral blood. The source of this sequence is an older woman who had recovered from COVID-19. CDR3 amino acids: CASSIRTGSSGYTF. Here the CDR3 DNA reads TGTGCCAGTAGTATCCGGACAGGGAGTAGTGGCTACACCTTC.